The sample holds a few counts of the clone carrying this T cell receptor (beta chain). The data belong to a study of blood T cell repertoires in COVID-19. Study-wide context: Samples representing acute and convalescent COVID-19 were sourced from the United States, Italy and Spain. From T cells, B-cell-depleted T cells, or PBMCs came the material, which was cDNA or gDNA.

The V end lost 1 base, the J end lost 3 bases, and 12 bases lay between the germline ends. Germline lookup yields CDR1 MNHNY and CDR2 SVGAGI (reference sequence). The CDR3 consists of 16 residues. TCRdb's table, derived via immunoSEQ multiplex PCR, lists solely in-frame clones and lacks some. The sample has tens of thousands of clones, approximately 88% seen once; the top ten hold 3.5%. Sequencing was done on a sample of peripheral blood. This rearrangement joins TRBV6-6 to TRBJ2-2, with TRBD2 as a possible D gene (6 bases). The source of this sequence is a human donor in a cohort sampled during active COVID-19. CDR3 in amino acids: CASSYWGGKDTGELFF. CDR3 nucleotide sequence: TGTGCCAGCAGTTACTGGGGCGGGAAAGACACCGGGGAGCTGTTTTTT.